This TCR beta chain was captured in a study of long-term antiretroviral therapy in people with HIV. Germline values: CDR1 SGHRS, CDR2 YFSETQ. V was cut by 1 base and J by 1 base, with 11 bases left in between. The CDR3 contains 15 residues. They ran version v3.0 of the immunoSEQ assay at survey level. Assay: immunoSEQ multiplex PCR; the TCRdb copy retains only in-frame clones and omits some. The sample carries tens of thousands of clones, 90% to 95% recorded once. This clonotype originated in a woman aged 45 to 65 with HIV. The source was unsorted PBMCs, collected 3.7 years after starting antiretroviral therapy. The rearrangement uses TRBV5-1 and TRBJ1-1; D unresolved. The CDR3 DNA sequence: TGCGCCAGCAGCTTGAATGCGGAGAGGAACACTGAAGCTTTCTTT. This translates into CASSLNAERNTEAFF.